Listed below are T cell receptor beta chains from one sample, sequenced in a study of CD8+ T cells in alopecia areata. The protocol was immunoSEQ multiplex PCR, while the TCRdb copy is restricted to in-frame clones and leaves out a portion. This repertoire shows approximately 65,000 clones, about 44% found once; its top ten account for roughly 15%. Sequences were derived from CD8+ T cells sorted from blood, sampled at week 0. The receptors come from a human donor with alopecia areata. Both conserved end residues are part of each CDR3. The D gene is left open where the match is weak. The size of a clone is reported for some rows only, either as once, few or many, or as a class for expanded clones.

>TRBV5-1|TRBJ1-2|NA|14|NA
CASSLGIVNYGYTF
TGCGCCAGCAGCCTCGGAATTGTGAACTATGGCTACACCTTC
>TRBV27|TRBJ2-1|NA|14|NA
CASSGNSAYNEQFF
TGTGCCAGCAGCGGAAATTCGGCCTACAATGAGCAGTTCTTC
>TRBV27|TRBJ1-1|TRBD1|11|few
CASSLPGGAFF
TGTGCCAGCAGTCTCCCAGGGGGAGCTTTCTTT
>TRBV30|TRBJ2-1|NA|12|NA
CAWSIVSNEQFF
TGTGCCTGGAGTATTGTTTCAAATGAGCAGTTCTTC
>TRBV4-1|TRBJ2-5|NA|12|NA
CASSQVLETQYF
TGCGCCAGCAGCCAAGTGTTAGAGACCCAGTACTTC
>TRBV9|TRBJ1-5|TRBD1|15|NA
CASSTGVLGNQPQHF
TGTGCCAGCAGCACAGGGGTGCTTGGCAATCAGCCCCAGCATTTT
>TRBV5-1|TRBJ2-1|TRBD2|18|few
CASRPRLSGKVGYNEQFF
TGCGCCAGCAGGCCCCGACTAAGCGGGAAAGTAGGCTACAATGAGCAGTTCTTC
>TRBV19|TRBJ2-3|NA|14|few
CASRPPGYGDTQYF
TGTGCCAGTAGGCCCCCGGGATACGGAGATACGCAGTATTTT
>TRBV28|TRBJ2-7|NA|14|NA
CASSPTLTAYEQYF
TGTGCCAGCAGCCCCACACTGACAGCCTACGAGCAGTACTTC
>TRBV7-2|TRBJ1-1|NA|17|NA
CASSWWGLKTDSTEAFF
TGCGCCAGCAGTTGGTGGGGGCTAAAGACGGACTCCACTGAAGCTTTCTTT
>TRBV27|TRBJ2-7|TRBD1|15|once
CASSLSSGQNYEQYF
TGTGCCAGCAGTTTATCATCGGGACAGAATTACGAGCAGTACTTC
>TRBV9|TRBJ2-1|NA|15|NA
CASSVGWGRLQEQFF
TGTGCCAGCAGCGTAGGCTGGGGCCGGCTTCAGGAGCAGTTCTTC
>TRBV30|TRBJ2-7|TRBD2|15|NA
CAWTRRDYQSYEQYF
TGTGCCTGGACCCGCCGGGACTATCAATCCTACGAGCAGTACTTC
>TRBV6-6|TRBJ1-5|NA|13|NA
CASTIGPLKPQHF
TGTGCCAGCACCATAGGGCCTTTAAAGCCCCAGCATTTT
>TRBV9|TRBJ1-1|NA|14|NA
CASSVVNVPTEAFF
TGTGCCAGCAGCGTAGTTAATGTCCCCACTGAAGCTTTCTTT
>TRBV27|TRBJ2-5|TRBD1|15|NA
CASSFRDRVGETQYF
TGTGCCAGCAGTTTCCGGGACAGGGTGGGAGAGACCCAGTACTTC
>TRBV27|TRBJ2-7|NA|12|NA
CASSGGFYEQYF
TGTGCCAGCAGCGGAGGATTCTACGAGCAGTACTTC